This T cell receptor (beta chain) was obtained from a study of beta chain features in type 1 diabetes (dated by TCRdb to the late 2010s). A note on the overall study: Patients and healthy donors did not differ in mean age, gender distribution, total cell number or subset yield. Regulatory and stem cell-like memory subsets were isolated from only 8 patients and about 8 healthy donors, whereas naive and central memory subsets came from all 28 donors. A total of 85 million to 140 million sorted cells were examined across all samples, and a strong correlation was observed between cell number per subset and RNA yield. In the study, recently diagnosed type 1 diabetes patients and matched healthy donors were compared on the TCRB repertoires of their sorted circulating CD4+ T cell subsets. Overall study outcomes, separate from this receptor: Patients with type 1 diabetes made fewer insertions and deleted more nucleotides at VDJ recombination sites, implying thymic rearrangement abnormalities. Naive, central memory and regulatory TCRB repertoires appeared more similar among patients than among healthy donors. HLA sub-analyses involved small numbers of individuals, so any influence of HLA type on TCRB rearrangement remained unresolved. Because cDNA was sequenced instead of genomic DNA, activated cells with high expression could be over-represented, although the groups did not differ in activation or CD3 levels. A moderate but significant shortening of TCRB CDR3 length was observed in type 1 diabetes patients in all four CD4+ subsets. PCR might favor shorter templates, but patient and control samples were amplified and corrected together, so any skew would affect both groups equally.

The entire isolated RNA was reverse transcribed using the High Capacity cDNA Reverse Transcription Kit, and thus expressed TCRB transcripts were sequenced. Naive, central memory and regulatory T cell samples underwent deep immunoSEQ sequencing, averaging around 3.6 million total reads per sample. Sorted cells were lysed in RLT buffer and RNA was extracted with DNase-treated RNeasy Micro or Mini kits, depending on cell number. Each cell subset was processed on its own to prevent cross-contamination, while patient and healthy donor samples were processed together. TCRB sequences were amplified from cDNA with the immunoSEQ multiplex PCR, producing 87-bp fragments spanning the CDR3 region. Sequencing of the amplicons was performed on the Illumina HiSeq platform. The paper's processing steps were these. PCR bias was computationally corrected using synthetic template baselines, reads within Hamming distance 2 were collapsed, and singletons that could not be merged were discarded. Reads were aligned to IMGT to assign V, D and J genes, CDR3 length, and insertions or deletions at six rearrangement sites. Within each subset, clonotype counts were normalized to sorted cell number, and only after that were true diversity and Gini coefficients computed with the tcR R package. Repertoire sharing was quantified using the overlap coefficient calculated on TCRB nucleotide sequences. TCRdb limited this immuneACCESS table to in-frame rearrangements with V and J called. A share of clones is missing; checked studies link under half to unresolved V genes, and the rest is unexplained. The DNA was the basis for D and trimming; V, J and clone size are from that table. This sample gives some 60,000 clones in total; approximately 62% of them show up just once. The top ten constitute 2.2% of the sample.

From cysteine to phenylalanine, the CDR3 is 15 amino acids long. Only the CDR3 DNA stays, 45 bases, in frame from base 1. The germline V gene provides CDR1 ENHRY and CDR2 SYGVKD. V and J are truncated by 4 bases and 3 bases respectively, leaving an intervening sequence of 14 bases. Each donor gave one peripheral blood draw, approximately 110 mL on average, collected into heparinised tubes. Using a panel that included CD45RO, CCR7, CD25, CD127, CD95 and CD27, naive, central memory, regulatory and stem cell-like memory CD4+ T cells were sorted on a BD FACSAria II. Purity was above 98% for every sorted population. Right away, PBMCs were isolated by Lymphoprep density gradient centrifugation and were stained directly, with no culture step. So that batch effects would be minimized, each experiment stained and sorted samples in pairs, pairing one healthy donor with one patient. Details on this clone: Its target antigen remains unknown. No base quality information exists; no much larger clone differs at one position.

The TCR was taken from a young woman in good health. The sample taken for sequencing was Tregs from blood. The sample's cell subset or site label, in plain terms: regulatory CD4+ T cells. Recombination joined TRBV10-3 with TRBJ2-3; TRBD1 might be the D gene, on 6 matching bases. The CDR3 protein sequence reads: CAISAHRDETDTQYF. The DNA sequence follows: TGTGCCATCAGTGCCCACAGGGACGAAACAGATACGCAGTATTTT.